This T cell receptor (beta chain) was sequenced for a study of OX40 agonist ivuxolimab in advanced cancers. Study details: A partial response was reached by three patients: one with hepatocellular carcinoma and two with cutaneous melanoma. Whole-study findings and limits: Part of the nonresponder group also had normalized T-cell clonal expansion that was low.

The protocol was immunoSEQ multiplex PCR, while the TCRdb copy is restricted to in-frame clones and leaves out a portion. This table holds about 73,000 clones, 80% to 90% found once. The V end was cut by 1 base, the J end by 11 bases, with 9 bases between. Germline assignment: CDR1 KGHSH and CDR2 LQKENI. The CDR3 is made up of 13 amino acids. On this clone itself: Antigen: not known.

Sample: CD4+ or CD8+ T cells sorted from blood, taken in a trial of the OX40 agonist ivuxolimab. The chain carries TRBV18 and TRBJ1-6; D not resolved. The origin of this receptor is an adult with an advanced solid tumor such as melanoma, head and neck, liver or kidney cancer. Here the CDR3 reads CASSPLAGAPLHF. Written as DNA, the CDR3 is TGTGCCAGCTCACCACTCGCCGGAGCACCCCTCCACTTT.